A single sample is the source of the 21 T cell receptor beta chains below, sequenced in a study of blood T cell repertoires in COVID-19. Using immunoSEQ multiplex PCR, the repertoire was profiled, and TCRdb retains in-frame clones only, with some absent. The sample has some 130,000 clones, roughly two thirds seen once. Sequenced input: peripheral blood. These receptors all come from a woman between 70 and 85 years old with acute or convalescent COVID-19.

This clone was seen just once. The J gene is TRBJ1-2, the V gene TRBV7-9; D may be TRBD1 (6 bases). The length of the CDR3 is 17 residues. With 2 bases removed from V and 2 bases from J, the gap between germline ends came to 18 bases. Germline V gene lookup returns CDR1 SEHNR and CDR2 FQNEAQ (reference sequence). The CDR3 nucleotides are TGTGCCAGCAGCTTAAGGCGAACAGGGTTCGGGAACTATGGCTACACCTTC. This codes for CASSLRRTGFGNYGYTF. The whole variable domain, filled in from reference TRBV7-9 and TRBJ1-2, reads DTGVSQNPRHKITKRGQNVTFRCDPISEHNRLYWYRQTLGQGPEFLTYFQNEAQLEKSRLLSDRFSAERPKGSFSTLEIQRTEQGDSAMYLCASSLRRTGFGNYGYTFGSGTRLTVV.

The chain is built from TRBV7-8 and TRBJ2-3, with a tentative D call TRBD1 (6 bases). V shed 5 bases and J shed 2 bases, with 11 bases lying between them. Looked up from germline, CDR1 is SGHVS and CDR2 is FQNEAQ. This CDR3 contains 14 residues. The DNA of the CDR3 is TGTGCCAGCAGCCGAGGACAGTTCACAGATACGCAGTATTTT. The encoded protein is CASSRGQFTDTQYF. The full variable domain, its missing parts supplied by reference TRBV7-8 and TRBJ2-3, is GAGVSQSPRYKVAKRGQDVALRCDPISGHVSLFWYQQALGQGPEFLTYFQNEAQLDKSGLPSDRFFAERPEGSVSTLKIQRTQQEDSAVYLCASSRGQFTDTQYFGPGTRLTVL.

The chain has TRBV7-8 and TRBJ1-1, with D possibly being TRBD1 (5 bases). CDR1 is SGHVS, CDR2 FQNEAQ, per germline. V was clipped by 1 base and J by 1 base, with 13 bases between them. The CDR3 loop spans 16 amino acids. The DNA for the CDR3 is TGTGCCAGCAGCTTAGGGGGGGGACCCCGGAACACTGAAGCTTTCTTT. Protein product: CASSLGGGPRNTEAFF.

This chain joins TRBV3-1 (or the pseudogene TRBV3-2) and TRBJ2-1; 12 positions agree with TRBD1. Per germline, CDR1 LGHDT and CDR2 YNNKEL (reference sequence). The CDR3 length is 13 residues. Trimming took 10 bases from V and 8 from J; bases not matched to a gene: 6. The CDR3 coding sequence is TGTGCCACCGCGGGACAGGGGGCCTATGAGCAGTTCTTC. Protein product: CATAGQGAYEQFF.

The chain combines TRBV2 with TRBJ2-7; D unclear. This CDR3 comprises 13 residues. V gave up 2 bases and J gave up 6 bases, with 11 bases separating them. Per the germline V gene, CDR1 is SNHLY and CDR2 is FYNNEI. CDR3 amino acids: CASSERAGGEQYF. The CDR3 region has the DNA TGTGCCAGCAGTGAAAGAGCAGGTGGCGAGCAGTACTTC.

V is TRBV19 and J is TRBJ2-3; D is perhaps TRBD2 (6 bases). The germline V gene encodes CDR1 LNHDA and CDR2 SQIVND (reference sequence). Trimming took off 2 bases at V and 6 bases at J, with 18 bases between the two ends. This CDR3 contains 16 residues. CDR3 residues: CASSILGRDPPDTQYF. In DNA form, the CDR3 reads TGTGCCAGTAGTATACTGGGGCGGGACCCTCCGGATACGCAGTATTTT.

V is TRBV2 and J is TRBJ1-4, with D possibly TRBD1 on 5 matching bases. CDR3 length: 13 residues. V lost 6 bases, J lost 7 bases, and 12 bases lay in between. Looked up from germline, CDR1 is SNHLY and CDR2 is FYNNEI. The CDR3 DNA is TGTGCCAGCAGCTGGGGTACAGGTGAAAAACTGTTTTTT. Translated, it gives CASSWGTGEKLFF.

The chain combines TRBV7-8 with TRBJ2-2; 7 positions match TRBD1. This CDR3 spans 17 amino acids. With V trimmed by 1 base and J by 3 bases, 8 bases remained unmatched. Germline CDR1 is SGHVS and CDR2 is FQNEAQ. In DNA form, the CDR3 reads TGTGCCAGCAGCTTAGGCAGGGCAGGGGGATACACCGGGGAGCTGTTTTTT. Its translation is CASSLGRAGGYTGELFF.

CDR3 protein: CASSETGEADTQYF. CDR3 nucleotides: TGCGCCAGCAGTGAGACAGGGGAGGCAGATACGCAGTATTTT. The rearrangement links TRBV10-1 to TRBJ2-3; maybe TRBD1 (7 bases). Per the germline V gene, CDR1 is WNHNN and CDR2 is SYGVQD (reference sequence). V was cut by 2 bases and J by 4 bases, with 10 bases left in between. This CDR3 spans 14 amino acids.

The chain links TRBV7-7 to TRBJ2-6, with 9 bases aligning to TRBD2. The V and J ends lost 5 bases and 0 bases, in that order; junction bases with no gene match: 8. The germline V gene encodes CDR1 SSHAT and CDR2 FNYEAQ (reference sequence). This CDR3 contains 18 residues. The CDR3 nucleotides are TGTGCCAGCAGCGGTAGCGGGGGAAGACACTCTGGGGCCAACGTCCTGACTTTC. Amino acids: CASSGSGGRHSGANVLTF.

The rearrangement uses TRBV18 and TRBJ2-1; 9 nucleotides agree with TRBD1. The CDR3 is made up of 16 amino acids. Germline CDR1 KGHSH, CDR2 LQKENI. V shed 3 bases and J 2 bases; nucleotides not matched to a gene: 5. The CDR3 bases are TGTGCCAGCTCACCTCCTGGGACAGGGCCCTACAATGAGCAGTTCTTC. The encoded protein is CASSPPGTGPYNEQFF.

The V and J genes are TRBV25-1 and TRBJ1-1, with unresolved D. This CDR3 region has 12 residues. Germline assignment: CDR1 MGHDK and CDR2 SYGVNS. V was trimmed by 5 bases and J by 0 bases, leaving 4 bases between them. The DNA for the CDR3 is TGTGCCAGCAGTTTCATGAACACTGAAGCTTTCTTT. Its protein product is CASSFMNTEAFF.

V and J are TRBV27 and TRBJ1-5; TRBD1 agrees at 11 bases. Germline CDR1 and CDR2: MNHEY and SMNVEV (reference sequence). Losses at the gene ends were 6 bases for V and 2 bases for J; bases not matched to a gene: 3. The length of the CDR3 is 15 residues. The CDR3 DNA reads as TGTGCCAGCAGACGGACAGGGGGCGGCAATCAGCCCCAGCATTTT. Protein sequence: CASRRTGGGNQPQHF.

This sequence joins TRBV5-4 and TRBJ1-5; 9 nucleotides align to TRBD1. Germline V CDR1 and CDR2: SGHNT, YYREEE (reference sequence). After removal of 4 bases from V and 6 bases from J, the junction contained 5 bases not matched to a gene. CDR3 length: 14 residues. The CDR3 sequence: CASSRQGDGQPQHF. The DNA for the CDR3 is TGTGCCAGCAGCCGACAGGGGGATGGTCAGCCCCAGCATTTT.

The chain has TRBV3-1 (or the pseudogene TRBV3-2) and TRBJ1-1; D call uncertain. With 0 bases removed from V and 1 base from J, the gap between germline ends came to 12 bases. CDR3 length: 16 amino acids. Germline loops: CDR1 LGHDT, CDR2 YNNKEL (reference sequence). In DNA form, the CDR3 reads TGTGCCAGCAGCCAAGAAGGCGGAGGAAGGAACACTGAAGCTTTCTTT. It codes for CASSQEGGGRNTEAFF.

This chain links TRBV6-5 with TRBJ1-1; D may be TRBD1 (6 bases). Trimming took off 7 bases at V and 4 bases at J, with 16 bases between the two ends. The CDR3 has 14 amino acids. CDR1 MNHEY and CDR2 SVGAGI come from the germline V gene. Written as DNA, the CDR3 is TGTGCCAGCATTCGCACAGGGTTGGGCACTGAAGCTTTCTTT. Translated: CASIRTGLGTEAFF.

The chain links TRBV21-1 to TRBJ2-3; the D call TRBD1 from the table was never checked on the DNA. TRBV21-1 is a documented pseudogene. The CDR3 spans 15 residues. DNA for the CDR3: TGTGCCAGCAGCCTCCCAGGGCAACGAAGGGATACGCAGTATTTT. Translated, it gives CASSLPGQRRDTQYF.

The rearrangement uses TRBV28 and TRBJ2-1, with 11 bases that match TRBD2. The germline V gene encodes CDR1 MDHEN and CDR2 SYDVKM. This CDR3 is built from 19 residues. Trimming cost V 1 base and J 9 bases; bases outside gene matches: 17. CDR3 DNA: TGTGCCAGCAGTTTATACGAGAGCTACACTAGCGGGAGAAGGGCTGAGCAGTTCTTC. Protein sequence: CASSLYESYTSGRRAEQFF.

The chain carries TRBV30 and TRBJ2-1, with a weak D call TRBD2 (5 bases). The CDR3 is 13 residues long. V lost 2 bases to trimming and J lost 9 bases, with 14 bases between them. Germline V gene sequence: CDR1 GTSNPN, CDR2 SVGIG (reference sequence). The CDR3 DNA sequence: TGTGCCTGGAGTTCTCAAAGGGAGTTTGAGCAGTTCTTC. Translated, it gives CAWSSQREFEQFF.

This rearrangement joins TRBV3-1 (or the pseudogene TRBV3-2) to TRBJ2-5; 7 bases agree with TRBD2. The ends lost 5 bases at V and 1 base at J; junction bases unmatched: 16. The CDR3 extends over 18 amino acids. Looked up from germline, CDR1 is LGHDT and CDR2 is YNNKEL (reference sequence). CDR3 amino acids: CASSTRLASRGTQETQYF. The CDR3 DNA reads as TGTGCCAGCAGCACCCGACTAGCCTCCCGGGGAACCCAAGAGACCCAGTACTTC.

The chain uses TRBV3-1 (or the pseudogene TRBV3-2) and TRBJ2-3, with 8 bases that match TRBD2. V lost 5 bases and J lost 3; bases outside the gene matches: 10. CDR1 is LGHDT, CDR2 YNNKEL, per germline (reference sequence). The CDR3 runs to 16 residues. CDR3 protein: CASSFHPGGGTDTQYF. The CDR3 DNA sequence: TGTGCCAGCAGCTTCCACCCGGGCGGGGGGACAGATACGCAGTATTTT.